The 18 T cell receptor beta chains below come from one sample, sequenced in a study of molecular identifiers for immune sequencing clone quantification. TCRdb re-called the PCR reads with MiXCR, one entry per CDR3 protein. The data contain about half a million distinct CDR3 sequences, roughly 23% of them singletons. Sequencing was carried out using naive CD8+ T cells from blood, with Jurkat cell RNA spiked in. The subset here: FACS-sorted CD8+CD4-CCR7+CD45RA+ naive T cells. All receptors come from a human donor in good health. Some libraries in this study had Jurkat cell RNA spiked in.

Many counts were recorded for this clonotype. The V and J genes are TRBV4-1 and TRBJ2-7; 14 nucleotides align to TRBD2. V gave up 1 base and J gave up 6 bases; unmatched junction bases: 2. Looked up from germline, CDR1 is MGHRA and CDR2 is YSYEKL. The CDR3 is 15 amino acids. The chain's CDR3 is CASSQVTSGGAEQYF. CDR3 nucleotide sequence: TGCGCCAGCAGCCAAGTGACTAGCGGGGGGGCCGAGCAGTACTTC.

This clonotype occurred many times. CDR3 sequence: CASSQEGLWYTEAFF. In DNA, the CDR3 is TGTGCCAGCAGCCAAGAAGGGTTATGGTACACTGAAGCTTTCTTT. J is TRBJ1-1 and V is TRBV14, with D unclear. Germline assignment: CDR1 SGHDN and CDR2 FVKESK. V shed 0 bases and J shed 3 bases, with 11 bases lying between them. The CDR3 is 15 residues long.

This clonotype has ten or more counts. The chain carries TRBV7-6 and TRBJ1-1, with D perhaps TRBD1 (6 bases). V was clipped by 0 bases and J by 6 bases, with 11 bases between them. The germline V gene has CDR1 SGHVS and CDR2 FNYEAQ. This CDR3 region has 14 residues. CDR3 bases: TGTGCCAGCAGCTTAGCTGCAGGGGTGGCTGAAGCTTTCTTT. This codes for CASSLAAGVAEAFF.

The gene calls are TRBV27 and TRBJ1-4; D unresolved. This CDR3 is built from 13 residues. The germline V and J ends were trimmed by 2 bases and 8 bases, with 9 bases remaining between them. CDR1 is MNHEY, CDR2 SMNVEV, per germline (reference sequence). This chain's CDR3 is CASSLIQGEKLFF. For the CDR3, the DNA is TGTGCCAGCAGTTTAATTCAAGGGGAAAAACTGTTTTTT.

The CDR3 protein is CASGSGELFF. As DNA, the CDR3 is TGTGCCAGCGGGTCCGGGGAGCTGTTTTTT. The chain recombines TRBV27 with TRBJ2-2, with no clear D. Trimming removed 8 bases at V and 6 bases at J, with 4 bases between. This CDR3 region has 10 residues. The V gene's germline CDR1 is MNHEY and CDR2 SMNVEV (reference sequence).

The chain recombines TRBV12-3 or TRBV12-4 with TRBJ1-1, with 9 bases that match TRBD1. V lost 5 bases to trimming and J lost 7 bases; unmatched junction nucleotides: 8. This CDR3 contains 14 residues. The CDR3 DNA sequence: TGTGCCAGCAGTCTTCTCGGACAGGGGAATGAAGCTTTCTTT. Its translation: CASSLLGQGNEAFF.

This clonotype was seen at least ten times. J is TRBJ2-7 and V is TRBV7-9, with TRBD2 identical over 7 bases. CDR1 SEHNR and CDR2 FQNEAQ come from the germline V gene (reference sequence). CDR3 length: 14 amino acids. V was pared by 2 bases and J by 2 bases, with 3 bases of the junction left unmatched. CDR3 sequence reads: CASSLTGGAYEQYF. DNA of the CDR3: TGTGCCAGCAGCTTAACGGGAGGTGCCTACGAGCAGTACTTC.

This clonotype came up many times. The chain is built from TRBV20-1 and TRBJ2-1; D is unclear. The CDR3 has 15 residues. CDR1 DFQATT and CDR2 SNEGSKA come from the germline V gene (reference sequence). V lost 0 bases and J 9 bases, leaving 18 bases between the germline ends. The CDR3 nucleotides read TGCAGTGCTAGAGAGGTCCCGACCCCGAGGACTGAGCAGTTCTTC. It specifies CSAREVPTPRTEQFF.

The V call is TRBV4-1, the J call TRBJ1-2, with 10 nucleotides matching TRBD1. This CDR3 is built from 17 residues. CDR1 and CDR2 from the germline V gene are MGHRA and YSYEKL. The V and J ends lost 8 bases and 6 bases, in that order; junction bases with no gene match: 18. The CDR3 sequence: CASGTLTGGGEGNGYTF. The CDR3 DNA reads TGCGCCAGCGGTACCTTGACAGGGGGCGGTGAAGGGAATGGCTACACCTTC.

The genes are TRBV2 and TRBJ2-2, with D perhaps TRBD1 or TRBD2 (5 bases each). V was pared by 7 bases and J by 3 bases, with 15 bases between. The CDR3 has 15 amino acids. Per germline, CDR1 SNHLY and CDR2 FYNNEI. The CDR3 region has the DNA TGTGCCAGCATCGAGGGGCTAGGGGACACCGGGGAGCTGTTTTTT. This gives the protein CASIEGLGDTGELFF.

The genes are TRBV20-1 and TRBJ2-3; D possibly corresponds to TRBD1 (6 bases). Germline-derived CDR1 and CDR2 are DFQATT and SNEGSKA (reference sequence). With 3 bases removed from V and 5 bases from J, the gap between germline ends came to 15 bases. The CDR3 loop spans 14 amino acids. In DNA form, the CDR3 reads TGCAGTGCTAGGAAAGGGGGATGGGAAGATACGCAGTATTTT. As protein: CSARKGGWEDTQYF.

The table lists this clonotype with many counts. The V call is TRBV4-3, the J call TRBJ2-5, with a tentative D call TRBD2 (5 bases). V lost 1 base to trimming and J lost 4 bases, with 13 bases between them. The CDR3 runs 15 residues. Per the germline V gene, CDR1 is LGHNA and CDR2 is YSLEER. The CDR3 sequence is CASSQVATSVETQYF. Written as DNA, the CDR3 is TGCGCCAGCAGCCAAGTAGCTACTAGTGTAGAGACCCAGTACTTC.

A few counts support this clonotype. This chain links TRBV11-3 with TRBJ2-7; possibly TRBD1 for D (6 bases). The CDR3 spans 14 residues. Germline CDR1 SGHNT, CDR2 YENEEA. The V end lost 5 bases, the J end lost 1 base, and 12 bases lay between the germline ends. This chain's CDR3 is CASSPDGTSYEQYF. DNA of the CDR3: TGTGCCAGCAGCCCGGACGGGACATCCTACGAGCAGTACTTC.

The V gene is TRBV20-1, the J gene TRBJ2-1; TRBD2 agrees at 9 bases. This CDR3 contains 17 residues. The V and J ends lost 3 bases and 4 bases, in that order; junction bases with no gene match: 13. The germline CDR1 and CDR2 sequences are DFQATT and SNEGSKA (reference sequence). DNA for the CDR3: TGCAGTGCTAGTATCATACGCGCGGGGGGGCCGTACAATGAGCAGTTCTTC. Protein sequence: CSASIIRAGGPYNEQFF.

This clonotype has a handful of counts. The chain links TRBV5-6 to TRBJ2-3; D gene uncertain. Trimming pared 0 bases from V and 1 base from J, leaving 15 bases between. Germline CDR1 SGHDT, CDR2 YYEEEE. The CDR3 loop spans 17 amino acids. The CDR3 spells CASSLEAIRIRTDTQYF. The CDR3, as DNA: TGTGCCAGCAGCTTGGAGGCCATCAGAATTCGCACAGATACGCAGTATTTT.

The chain has TRBV12-3 or TRBV12-4 and TRBJ2-5, with D hard to call. The V end was cut by 5 bases, the J end by 5 bases, with 12 bases between. This CDR3 comprises 13 residues. The chain's CDR3 is CASSNEDGETQYF. As DNA, the CDR3 is TGTGCCAGCAGTAATGAGGATGGGGAGACCCAGTACTTC.

A few counts support this clonotype. The chain uses TRBV13 and TRBJ2-7, with D possibly being TRBD1 (6 bases). The V end lost 5 bases, the J end lost 0 bases, and 17 bases lay between the germline ends. This CDR3 spans 16 amino acids. CDR1 is PRHDT and CDR2 is FYEKMQ in the germline V gene (reference sequence). In nucleotides, the CDR3 is TGTGCCAGCAGCCCGACCAAGGACAGCAACTCCTACGAGCAGTACTTC. It yields the protein CASSPTKDSNSYEQYF.

The rearrangement links TRBV27 to TRBJ2-1; D is possibly TRBD1 or TRBD2 (5 bases each). The CDR3 covers 17 residues. Between the trimmed V and J ends, which lost 3 bases and 6 bases, there was a span of 21 bases. Germline assignment: CDR1 MNHEY and CDR2 SMNVEV (reference sequence). The CDR3, as DNA: TGTGCCAGCAGTTTTAATTATAGGGCAGGGACCTTCAATGAGCAGTTCTTC. Translation: CASSFNYRAGTFNEQFF.